This TCR beta chain came from a study of T-cell reconstitution after alpha-beta-depleted transplantation in children (dated by TCRdb to the mid-2010s). Regarding the study in general: Using TCR repertoire profiling, the study followed T-cell immune reconstitution in a quantitative way in children after TCRalphabeta/CD19-depleted allogeneic hematopoietic cell transplantation.

Relative to germline, V is missing 4 bases and J is missing 4 bases, with 12 bases of the junction outside any gene match. The germline V gene sets CDR1 to SGHRS and CDR2 to YFSETQ. Measured from the cysteine to the phenylalanine, the CDR3 is 18 residues long. The CDR3 DNA has 54 bases and is translated from base 1. This clonotype was detected a few times. The antigen this receptor binds is unknown. No much larger clone exists at a distance of one base, and base qualities are not known. General conclusions and limits of the study: In some patients, the high TCRbeta diversity seen at day 60 was put down to recipient T cells and intrathymic progenitors that had survived conditioning. Apparently early alphabetaT-cell count recovery about two months after transplant reportedly relied on only several hundred rapidly expanded clones derived from non-depleted graft cells. Over the following months the frequencies of hyperexpanded clones went down, and after one year T-cell counts and TCRbeta diversity were mostly credited to newly produced T cells.

The treatment or condition label corresponds to: allogeneic hematopoietic cell transplantation with graft depleted of TCRalphabeta T cells and CD19 B cells. The children who served as transplant recipients had been given grafts of TCRalphabeta/CD19-depleted allogeneic hematopoietic cells. Receptor amplification or capture employed PCR. Reads for this sample came from an Illumina HiSeq 2500. TCR library preparation used molecular barcoding, with unique molecular identifiers applied to normalize quantification of the TCRbeta repertoire. TCRdb reworked the public reads: Q25 trimming with fastp, MiXCR clone assembly, productive beta chains retained. Identical CDR3 protein sequences are pooled into one entry, listed with their most common genes and DNA. In all, the sample holds around 670,000 distinct CDR3 sequences, and about an eighth of those were seen once. Jointly, the top ten make up 0.79% of the sample.

The sequence links TRBV5-1 to TRBJ2-2, and TRBD2 matches 11 of the central bases. The sequence was obtained from a girl aged 2-15 years with congenital amegakaryocytic thrombocytopenia, due to receive a stem cell transplant. The sequences come from PBMCs, collected before TCRalphabeta/CD19-depleted stem cell transplant. DNA sequence: TGCGCCAGCAGCCCACACTTCCTAGCGGGAGGCCTCACCGGGGAGCTGTTTTTT. Its amino acids are CASSPHFLAGGLTGELFF.